The T cell receptor (beta chain) under discussion was sequenced for a study of blood T cell repertoires in COVID-19. TCRdb's copy holds only in-frame clones and misses some; the assay was immunoSEQ multiplex PCR. The sample includes 120,000 or so clones, 85% to 90% seen only once; the top ten take roughly 3.9%. After removal of 2 bases from V and 4 bases from J, the junction contained 10 bases not matched to a gene. This CDR3 region has 16 residues. Germline CDR1 and CDR2: MNHNS and SASEGT. Sequenced material: peripheral blood. This TCR was recovered from a man in his fifties or sixties with acute or convalescent COVID-19. J is TRBJ1-2 and V is TRBV6-1; 7 nucleotides agree with TRBD1. The CDR3 nucleotides are TGTGCCAGCAGTGAAAAAAAGACAGGGAATCTCTATGGCTACACCTTC. Its translation is CASSEKKTGNLYGYTF.